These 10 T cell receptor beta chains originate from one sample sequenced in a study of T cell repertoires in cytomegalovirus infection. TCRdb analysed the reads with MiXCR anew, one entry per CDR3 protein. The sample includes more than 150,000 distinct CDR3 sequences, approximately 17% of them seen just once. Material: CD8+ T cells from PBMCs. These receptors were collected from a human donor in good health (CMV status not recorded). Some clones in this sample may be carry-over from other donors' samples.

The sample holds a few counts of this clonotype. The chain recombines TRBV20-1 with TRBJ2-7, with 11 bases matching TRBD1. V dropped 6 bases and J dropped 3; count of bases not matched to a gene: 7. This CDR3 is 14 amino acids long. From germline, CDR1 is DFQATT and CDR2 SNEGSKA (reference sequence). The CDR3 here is CSAEDRGLDYEQYF. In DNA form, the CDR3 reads TGCAGTGCCGAGGACAGGGGGCTGGACTACGAGCAGTACTTC.

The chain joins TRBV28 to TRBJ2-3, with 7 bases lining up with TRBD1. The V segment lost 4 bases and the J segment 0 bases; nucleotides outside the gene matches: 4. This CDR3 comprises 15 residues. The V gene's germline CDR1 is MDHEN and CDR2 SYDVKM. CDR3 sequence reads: CASSSWDSSTDTQYF. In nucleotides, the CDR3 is TGTGCCAGCAGTTCCTGGGACAGTAGCACAGATACGCAGTATTTT.

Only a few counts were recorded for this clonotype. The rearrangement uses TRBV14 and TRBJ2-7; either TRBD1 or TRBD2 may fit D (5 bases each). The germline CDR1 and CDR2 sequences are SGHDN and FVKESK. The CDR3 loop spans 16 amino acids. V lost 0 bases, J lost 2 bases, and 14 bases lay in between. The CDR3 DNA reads TGTGCCAGCAGCCAAGAATTTTGGGACGAAGCCTACGAGCAGTACTTC. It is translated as CASSQEFWDEAYEQYF.

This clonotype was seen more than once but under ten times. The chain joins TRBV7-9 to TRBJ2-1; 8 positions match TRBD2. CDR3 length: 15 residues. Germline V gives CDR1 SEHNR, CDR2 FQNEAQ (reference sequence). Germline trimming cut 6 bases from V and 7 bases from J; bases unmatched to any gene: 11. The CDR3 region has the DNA TGTGCCAGCAGATTTAGCGGGACGCGGGTAAATGAGCAGTTCTTC. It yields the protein CASRFSGTRVNEQFF.

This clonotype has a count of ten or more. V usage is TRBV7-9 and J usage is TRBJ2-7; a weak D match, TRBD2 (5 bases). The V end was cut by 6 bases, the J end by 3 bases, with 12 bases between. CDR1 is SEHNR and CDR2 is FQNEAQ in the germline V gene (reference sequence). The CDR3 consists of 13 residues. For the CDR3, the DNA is TGTGCCAGCAGTCAACCGGGAAACTACGAGCAGTACTTC. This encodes CASSQPGNYEQYF.

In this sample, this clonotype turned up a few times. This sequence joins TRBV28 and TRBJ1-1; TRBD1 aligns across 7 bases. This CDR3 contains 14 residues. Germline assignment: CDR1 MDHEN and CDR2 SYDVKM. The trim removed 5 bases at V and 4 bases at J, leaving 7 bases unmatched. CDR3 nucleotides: TGTGCCAGCAGTCCCACGACAGGGATCACTGAAGCTTTCTTT. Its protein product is CASSPTTGITEAFF.

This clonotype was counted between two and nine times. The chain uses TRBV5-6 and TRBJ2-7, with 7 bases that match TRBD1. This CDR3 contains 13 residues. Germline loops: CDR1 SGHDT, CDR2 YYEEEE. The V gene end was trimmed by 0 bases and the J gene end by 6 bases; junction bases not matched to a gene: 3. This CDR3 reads CASSLEGGPEQYF. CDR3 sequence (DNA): TGTGCCAGCAGCTTGGAAGGGGGCCCCGAGCAGTACTTC.

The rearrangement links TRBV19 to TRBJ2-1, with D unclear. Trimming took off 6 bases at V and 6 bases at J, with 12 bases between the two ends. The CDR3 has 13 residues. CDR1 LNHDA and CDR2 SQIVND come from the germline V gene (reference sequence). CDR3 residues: CASRSRGGNEQFF. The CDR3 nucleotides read TGTGCCAGTAGGTCGAGAGGCGGCAATGAGCAGTTCTTC.

CDR3 coding DNA: TGTGCCAGCAGTTACCGTAAACCGCTAGCGGATTACAATGAGCAGTTCTTC. This encodes CASSYRKPLADYNEQFF. The chain carries TRBV6-2 or TRBV6-3 and TRBJ2-1; 7 nucleotides match TRBD2. This CDR3 region has 17 residues. CDR1 is MNHEY, CDR2 SVGEGT, per germline. The V and J ends lost 2 bases and 4 bases, in that order; junction bases with no gene match: 11.

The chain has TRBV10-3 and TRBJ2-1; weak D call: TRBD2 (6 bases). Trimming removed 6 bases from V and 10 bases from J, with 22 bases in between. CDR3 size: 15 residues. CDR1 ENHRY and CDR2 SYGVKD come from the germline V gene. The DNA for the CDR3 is TGTGCCATCAGACCCACTCAACGGGAGTGGGACGAGCAGTTCTTC. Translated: CAIRPTQREWDEQFF.